A selection of T cell receptor beta chains follows, all from one sample in a study of human T cells and chemical hapten exposure. TCRdb ran MiXCR on the RACE reads and lists one entry per CDR3 protein. The table lists 250,000 or so distinct CDR3 sequences, approximately 7.5% of them singletons, with 0.9% to 1.5% in the top ten. Specimen: whole blood, collected in connection with sensitization to the hapten diphenylcyclopropenone (DPC). Receptors originate from a man between 18 and 35 years old with alopecia areata. Some clones in this sample may be carry-over from other donors' samples. The CDR3 runs from the conserved cysteine through the conserved F or W.

V,J,CDR3
TRBV5-5,TRBJ1-2,CASSLRNGHYGYTF
TRBV5-5,TRBJ2-1,CASSPVRTSGLNEQFF
TRBV7-9,TRBJ1-6,CAVVGTGLIPLHF
TRBV6-2/TRBV6-3,TRBJ1-5,CASRDDRIADQPQHF
TRBV12-3/TRBV12-4,TRBJ1-5,CASSSGQGGNQPQHF
TRBV6-2/TRBV6-3,TRBJ1-1,CASSYAGGARTEAFF
TRBV12-3/TRBV12-4,TRBJ1-4,CASSYRDSSNEKLFF
TRBV20-1,TRBJ2-2,CSATSGGLSTGELFF
TRBV15,TRBJ1-5,CATSRTGTGARGSNQPQHF
TRBV6-6,TRBJ1-4,CASSYSSARNEKLFF
TRBV12-3/TRBV12-4,TRBJ1-2,CASSLTGPSKGYTF
TRBV4-3,TRBJ1-4,CASSQDERGMGKLFF
TRBV20-1,TRBJ1-5,CSAPLGDAGQPQHF
TRBV27,TRBJ2-1,CASSLGGRGGAFNEQFF
TRBV28,TRBJ1-5,CASSPGGGDSNQPQHF
TRBV9,TRBJ2-5,CASSGGSSSETQYF
TRBV28,TRBJ1-5,CASSSLRRNNQPQHF
TRBV28,TRBJ2-1,CASSSGTRQSNEQFF
TRBV7-2,TRBJ1-6,CASSGRQGTDSPLHF
TRBV6-2/TRBV6-3,TRBJ1-5,CASSYPGASNQPQHF
TRBV6-1,TRBJ1-1,CASSDRGSAVTEAFF
TRBV5-1,TRBJ2-2,CASSFRTVTGELFF
TRBV4-1,TRBJ2-1,CASSQEGQVWEQFF
TRBV2,TRBJ2-3,CASSFLESGTDTQYF
TRBV6-4,TRBJ2-2,CASSDRGTTGELFF
TRBV6-2/TRBV6-3,TRBJ1-4,CASSSRSGEDEKLFF
TRBV29-1,TRBJ2-7,CSVASDRLEQYF
TRBV4-2,TRBJ1-2,CASSPEPRRAYGYTF
TRBV7-3,TRBJ2-1,CASSLTRQGRSQFF
TRBV28,TRBJ1-3,CASSSGAYSGNTIYF
TRBV5-4,TRBJ2-4,CASSLVGGGTKNIQYF
TRBV6-5,TRBJ2-7,CASSYLQGSAYEQYF
TRBV11-2,TRBJ1-4,CASSLTLLAEKLFF
TRBV9,TRBJ2-5,CASNRGLGAVETQYF
TRBV6-5,TRBJ1-5,CASTGTGGGNQPQHF
TRBV13,TRBJ2-7,CASRPGGSSYEQYF
TRBV7-9,TRBJ1-1,CASSLVSQEPEAFF
TRBV12-3/TRBV12-4,TRBJ1-2,CASTRQGGGYGYTF
TRBV10-3,TRBJ1-2,CAMSGQKYGYTF
TRBV6-4,TRBJ2-1,CASSTSLAREQFF
TRBV5-1,TRBJ2-3,CASSLTSGGPSTDTQYF